These 10 T cell receptor beta chains were sequenced from one sample in a study of blood T cell repertoires in COVID-19. Sequencing used immunoSEQ multiplex PCR; TCRdb keeps in-frame clones, though not all of them. Counted here are about 96,000 clones, 65% to 85% occurring once; the ten biggest clones make up around 15%. Sample: peripheral blood. All receptors come from a woman in her fifties or sixties with acute or convalescent COVID-19.

The rearrangement links TRBV30 to TRBJ1-5, with D perhaps TRBD1 (6 bases). Germline assignment: CDR1 GTSNPN and CDR2 SVGIG (reference sequence). The CDR3 is made up of 13 amino acids. The V end was cut by 0 bases, the J end by 6 bases, with 9 bases between. The CDR3 DNA reads as TGTGCCTGGAGTGTAAGGGGGAGTCAGCCCCAGCATTTT. Translation gives CAWSVRGSQPQHF.

The CDR3 here is CASTYGDRGSNQPQHF. The CDR3 DNA follows: TGTGCCAGTACGTATGGGGACAGGGGCTCAAATCAGCCCCAGCATTTT. J is TRBJ1-5 and V is TRBV19; TRBD1 agrees at 10 bases. The CDR3 totals 16 residues. The junction had 10 bases not matched to a gene; V was cut back by 7 bases and J by 4 bases. Germline V lookup: CDR1 LNHDA, CDR2 SQIVND (reference sequence).

The sample holds a few counts of this clone. The chain carries TRBV30 and TRBJ1-6; the D gene is possibly TRBD1 (6 bases). The CDR3 is 16 amino acids. V lost 3 bases, J lost 0 bases, and 12 bases lay in between. Germline V gives CDR1 GTSNPN, CDR2 SVGIG (reference sequence). CDR3 coding DNA: TGTGCCTGGAGGGGGGGGGCCGGCTCCTATAATTCACCCCTCCACTTT. Translating it yields CAWRGGAGSYNSPLHF.

This clone was recorded at least ten times. Within the sample, other DNA sequences also encode this same CDR3. The rearrangement links TRBV7-2 to TRBJ1-5, with D possibly being TRBD1 (5 bases). Germline V gene sequence: CDR1 SGHTA, CDR2 FQGNSA. V was trimmed by 1 base and J by 6 bases, leaving 10 bases between them. The CDR3 covers 14 residues. This CDR3 reads CASSLERGGQPQHF. Here the CDR3 DNA reads TGTGCCAGCAGCTTAGAAAGGGGTGGTCAGCCCCAGCATTTT.

J is TRBJ1-5 and V is TRBV30; TRBD1 matches at 7 bases. Germline values: CDR1 GTSNPN, CDR2 SVGIG (reference sequence). This CDR3 has 14 residues. Losses at the gene ends were 2 bases for V and 4 bases for J; bases not matched to a gene: 5. CDR3 sequence: CAWSQGTENQPQHF. In DNA form, the CDR3 reads TGTGCCTGGAGTCAAGGGACAGAGAATCAGCCCCAGCATTTT.

This clone turned up a few times. This chain connects TRBV19 to TRBJ1-5, with D perhaps matching TRBD1 (6 bases). Looked up from germline, CDR1 is LNHDA and CDR2 is SQIVND (reference sequence). V lost 7 bases and J 0 bases, leaving 16 bases between the germline ends. This CDR3 has 16 amino acids. CDR3 in DNA: TGTGCCAGTAACAGACAGGACCTTTATAGCAATCAGCCCCAGCATTTT. Translated: CASNRQDLYSNQPQHF.

This clone was observed a handful of times. The chain employs TRBV6-5 and TRBJ1-3; 10 bases are shared with TRBD1. This CDR3 comprises 15 residues. V shed 7 bases, J shed 2 bases, and the junction held 5 bases outside the gene matches. The germline gives CDR1 MNHEY, CDR2 SVGAGI. The CDR3 is CASKRTGGPGNTIYF. The CDR3 region has the DNA TGTGCCAGCAAACGGACAGGGGGGCCTGGAAACACCATATATTTT.

This chain uses TRBV5-1 with TRBJ1-5; D perhaps matches TRBD1 (5 bases). Trimming took 0 bases from V and 1 from J, leaving 5 bases between them. This CDR3 has 14 residues. CDR1 and CDR2 (germline): SGHRS, YFSETQ. Here the CDR3 reads CASSLGQSNQPQHF. The CDR3 DNA is TGCGCCAGCAGCTTGGGACAGAGCAATCAGCCCCAGCATTTT.

The chain links TRBV28 to TRBJ1-5; weak D call: TRBD1 (5 bases). Germline CDR1 reads MDHEN; CDR2 reads SYDVKM. This CDR3 comprises 14 residues. Trimming pared 5 bases from V and 3 bases from J, leaving 11 bases between. The CDR3 here is CASSRTGLNQPQHF. The CDR3 DNA is TGTGCCAGCAGTCGCACAGGCCTCAATCAGCCCCAGCATTTT.

The chain recombines TRBV14 with TRBJ2-1, with TRBD1 identical over 8 bases. J was trimmed by 1 base and V by 1 base; bases with no gene match: 3. The CDR3 runs 16 residues. Germline CDR1 reads SGHDN; CDR2 reads FVKESK. CDR3 in DNA: TGTGCCAGCAGCCAAGTTCAGGGGGCGTCCTACAATGAGCAGTTCTTC. Protein: CASSQVQGASYNEQFF.